These T cell receptor beta chains were read from a single sample in a study of blood T cell repertoires in COVID-19. The data were produced by immunoSEQ multiplex PCR, yet TCRdb's version contains in-frame clones alone and is incomplete. Of a few hundred thousand clones in the sample, around 90% were seen once. Sequencing used peripheral blood. Source of these receptors: an older woman with COVID-19, enrolled during active disease. CDR3s include the opening cysteine and the closing phenylalanine or tryptophan. D genes are given only for firm matches. Size tells how often a clone was seen (once, few, many) or the class of an expanded clone, and some rows leave it out.

TRBV30	few	TRBD1	TRBJ2-2	CAWRRTGTSGELFF	TGTGCCTGGAGACGGACAGGGACATCCGGGGAGCTGTTTTTT
TRBV6-5	.	TRBD1	TRBJ1-1	CASSYAGTGDTEAFF	TGTGCCAGCAGTTACGCCGGGACAGGGGACACTGAAGCTTTCTTT
TRBV15	.	.	TRBJ1-5	CATSRETIPQPQHF	TGTGCCACCAGCAGAGAGACAATTCCTCAGCCCCAGCATTTT
TRBV4-3	.	.	TRBJ1-5	CASSQTSRGGDTTQHF	TGCGCCAGCAGCCAAACATCAAGGGGAGGTGACACGACCCAGCATTTT
TRBV10-1	.	.	TRBJ1-3	CARPNPSGVREGSGNTIYF	TGCGCCAGACCGAATCCGTCGGGCGTCAGGGAGGGTTCTGGAAACACCATATATTTT
TRBV28	.	TRBD1	TRBJ1-2	CASSRRKGALGGYTF	TGTGCCAGCAGTCGCCGCAAGGGGGCCTTAGGCGGCTACACCTTC
TRBV7-2	.	TRBD1	TRBJ1-2	CASSLTVVRGHGYTF	TGTGCCAGCAGCCTCACCGTGGTCAGGGGGCATGGCTACACCTTC
TRBV18	.	TRBD1	TRBJ1-2	CASSSQTGANYGYTF	TGTGCCAGCTCAAGTCAGACAGGGGCTAACTATGGCTACACCTTC
TRBV19	.	.	TRBJ2-1	CASSWSRSRDEQFF	TGTGCCAGTAGTTGGAGTAGAAGTCGCGATGAGCAGTTCTTC
TRBV30	.	.	TRBJ1-1	CASRVTLNTEAFF	TGTGCCTCTAGAGTGACGTTGAACACTGAAGCTTTCTTT
TRBV12-3/TRBV12-4	.	.	TRBJ1-2	CASGRTVGYTF	TGTGCCAGCGGACGGACAGTAGGCTACACCTTC
TRBV9	.	.	TRBJ2-7	CASSFGGGDEQYF	TGTGCCAGCAGTTTCGGTGGCGGCGACGAGCAGTACTTC
TRBV30	.	.	TRBJ1-6	CAWSAQNSPLHF	TGTGCCTGGAGTGCGCAGAATTCACCCCTCCACTTT
TRBV27	.	TRBD1	TRBJ1-1	CASRADRVGEAFF	TGTGCCAGCAGGGCGGACAGGGTTGGTGAAGCTTTCTTT
TRBV14	once	.	TRBJ1-2	CASSQFGFGTDYGYTF	TGTGCCAGCAGCCAATTTGGTTTCGGAACAGACTATGGCTACACCTTC
TRBV19	.	.	TRBJ1-1	CASTEGQNTEAFF	TGTGCCAGTACTGAGGGCCAGAACACTGAAGCTTTCTTT
TRBV19	.	TRBD1	TRBJ2-3	CASSPDRGTQYF	TGTGCCAGTAGTCCCGACAGGGGTACGCAGTATTTT
TRBV10-3	.	.	TRBJ1-2	CAISESKSYGYTF	TGTGCCATCAGTGAGTCGAAGAGCTATGGCTACACCTTC
TRBV4-2	.	TRBD1	TRBJ2-7	CASSQEGQGVPYEQYF	TGTGCCAGCAGCCAAGAAGGACAGGGGGTTCCCTACGAGCAGTACTTC
TRBV19	.	.	TRBJ2-7	CASSMSQGFSYEQYF	TGTGCCAGTAGTATGAGTCAGGGATTCTCCTACGAGCAGTACTTC
TRBV19	once	.	TRBJ1-1	CASSIRTTNTEAFF	TGTGCCAGTAGTATTCGGACAACGAACACTGAAGCTTTCTTT
TRBV19	.	TRBD1	TRBJ2-2	CASSETGGRTGELFF	TGTGCCAGTAGTGAGACAGGGGGAAGGACCGGGGAGCTGTTTTTT
TRBV15	.	.	TRBJ1-1	CATSRGHNTEAFF	TGTGCCACCAGCAGAGGGCACAACACTGAAGCTTTCTTT
TRBV7-9	.	.	TRBJ2-1	CASSLVSGSLSDEQFF	TGTGCCAGCAGCTTAGTTTCGGGGTCTCTCAGCGATGAGCAGTTCTTC